A single sample is the source of the 28 T cell receptor beta chains below, sequenced in a study of cytomegalovirus exposure and HLA in healthy donors (dated 2017 in TCRdb). To prepare the library, the immunoSEQ multiplex PCR assay was applied. For the multiplex PCR, a mixture combining 60 forward primers for TCR Vbeta segments and 13 reverse primers for TCR Jbeta segments was used. Not all clones reach the TCRdb copy of this immuneACCESS table, which keeps in-frame sequences only. Checked studies attribute under half of the gap to unresolved V genes and leave the rest unexplained. The sample records around 100,000 clones, 65% to 85% of which are singletons. In total, the top ten clones hold under 5.5% of the sample. What was sequenced was PBMCs. The receptor set was obtained from a man aged 35-49 years in good health and CMV-seropositive.

This clone appeared a few times. This CDR3 is CASTKTGGRTDTQYF. DNA for the CDR3: TGTGCCAGCACCAAGACAGGGGGTCGCACAGATACGCAGTATTTT. The chain recombines TRBV18 with TRBJ2-3, with 9 bases aligning to TRBD1. The length of the CDR3 is 15 residues. Germline CDR1 and CDR2: KGHSH and LQKENI. V was clipped by 8 bases and J by 1 base; unmatched bases: 7.

The chain joins TRBV5-1 to TRBJ1-1; 8 bases map to TRBD1. The CDR3 consists of 15 residues. Per the germline V gene, CDR1 is SGHRS and CDR2 is YFSETQ. Trimming cost V 5 bases and J 7 bases; bases outside gene matches: 13. CDR3 nucleotide sequence: TGCGCCAGCAGGACCACGGACAGGGAGCCAAATGAAGCTTTCTTT. Translated, it gives CASRTTDREPNEAFF.

The table lists this clone with a count of one. In the same sample, other DNA sequences code for this CDR3. The chain combines TRBV5-1 with TRBJ1-1, with D tentatively TRBD1 (5 bases). Per the germline V gene, CDR1 is SGHRS and CDR2 is YFSETQ. The CDR3 sequence is 13 residues long. Trimming cost V 4 bases and J 3 bases, with 10 bases left between them. The CDR3 DNA follows: TGCGCCAGCAGCAAAGGGGTCGACACTGAAGCTTTCTTT. This codes for CASSKGVDTEAFF.

The chain links TRBV6-5 to TRBJ1-4; 8 bases line up with TRBD1. Germline CDR1 reads MNHEY; CDR2 reads SVGAGI. The V gene end was trimmed by 2 bases and the J gene end by 3 bases; junction bases not matched to a gene: 5. This CDR3 has 16 amino acids. CDR3 bases: TGTGCCAGCAGTTACGACAGGGGCGCGGCTAATGAAAAACTGTTTTTT. Protein: CASSYDRGAANEKLFF.

CDR3 sequence reads: CASSLTGTHQETQYF. The DNA of the CDR3 is TGCGCCAGCAGCTTGACCGGGACACACCAAGAGACCCAGTACTTC. This chain uses TRBV5-1 with TRBJ2-5, with a possible D match to TRBD1 (6 bases). Deletions cut 1 base from V and 0 bases from J, with 10 bases between. Germline V gene sequence: CDR1 SGHRS, CDR2 YFSETQ. The CDR3 runs to 15 residues.

The gene calls are TRBV5-1 and TRBJ2-1; D is undetermined. The CDR3 sequence is 13 residues long. In germline, CDR1 is SGHRS, CDR2 YFSETQ. The V end lost 4 bases, the J end lost 0 bases, and 5 bases lay between the germline ends. As DNA, the CDR3 is TGCGCCAGCAGCCGGAGCTCCTACAATGAGCAGTTCTTC. This gives the protein CASSRSSYNEQFF. Complete variable domain (other parts from reference TRBV5-1 and TRBJ2-1): KAGVTQTPRYLIKTRGQQVTLSCSPISGHRSVSWYQQTPGQGLQFLFEYFSETQRNKGNFPGRFSGRQFSNSRSEMNVSTLELGDSALYLCASSRSSYNEQFFGPGTRLTVL.

V and J are TRBV5-1 and TRBJ2-7; 10 nucleotides align to TRBD1. Germline V lookup: CDR1 SGHRS, CDR2 YFSETQ. The CDR3 spans 14 residues. The trim removed 4 bases at V and 6 bases at J, leaving 7 bases unmatched. The CDR3, as DNA: TGCGCCAGCAGCCTCGCTAGACAGGGGGCCGAGCAGTACTTC. This sequence encodes CASSLARQGAEQYF. The full variable domain, in which reference TRBV5-1 and TRBJ2-7 provide the parts outside the CDR3, is KAGVTQTPRYLIKTRGQQVTLSCSPISGHRSVSWYQQTPGQGLQFLFEYFSETQRNKGNFPGRFSGRQFSNSRSEMNVSTLELGDSALYLCASSLARQGAEQYFGPGTRLTVT.

J is TRBJ1-1 and V is TRBV4-2; no firm D call. CDR1 is LGHNA, CDR2 YNFKEQ, per germline. The germline V and J ends were trimmed by 0 bases and 0 bases, with 11 bases remaining between them. The CDR3 consists of 16 residues. CDR3 DNA: TGTGCCAGCAGCCAAGATCCGGCGGGTGTGAACACTGAAGCTTTCTTT. Protein: CASSQDPAGVNTEAFF.

This chain links TRBV5-1 with TRBJ2-7; 7 nucleotides align to TRBD2. The CDR3 has 18 amino acids. Trimming cost V 4 bases and J 1 base; bases outside gene matches: 17. Germline-derived CDR1 and CDR2 are SGHRS and YFSETQ. The CDR3 is CASSLTGTGGRGSYEQYF. The CDR3, as DNA: TGCGCCAGCAGCCTGACCGGGACGGGGGGTAGAGGTTCCTACGAGCAGTACTTC.

The sample holds a few counts of this clone. At one end the junction does not follow the germline gene, possibly because of a read error. The chain combines TRBV5-3 with TRBJ2-5, with 12 bases matching TRBD1. TRBV5-3 is labeled an ORF, and its function is uncertain. CDR3 length: 14 residues. The CDR3 loop reads CASSWDRGQETQYF. The DNA of the CDR3 is TGTGCCAGCAGCTGGGACAGGGGGCAGGAGACCCAGTACTTC.

The genes are TRBV7-3 and TRBJ2-5; 8 bases line up with TRBD2. Germline values: CDR1 SGHTA, CDR2 FQGTGA. The CDR3 runs to 14 residues. After removal of 4 bases from V and 5 bases from J, the junction contained 6 bases not matched to a gene. CDR3 DNA: TGTGCCAGCAGCTCTCGGTCTAGCGGGGAGACCCAGTACTTC. Amino acid sequence: CASSSRSSGETQYF.

The rearrangement links TRBV19 to TRBJ2-2; 8 bases line up with TRBD1. V lost 8 bases to trimming and J lost 5 bases; unmatched junction nucleotides: 7. CDR1 is LNHDA, CDR2 SQIVND, per germline (reference sequence). The CDR3 runs 14 residues. This CDR3 is CASGQGRNTGELFF. CDR3 bases: TGTGCCAGTGGACAGGGTCGAAATACCGGGGAGCTGTTTTTT.

The chain employs TRBV6-6 and TRBJ1-1; D is unclear. Germline V gene lookup returns CDR1 MNHNY and CDR2 SVGAGI (reference sequence). The CDR3 is 13 amino acids. V was pared by 5 bases and J by 1 base, with 8 bases between. The CDR3 spells CASSSGGNTEAFF. The CDR3 DNA sequence: TGTGCCAGCAGTAGTGGAGGGAACACTGAAGCTTTCTTT.

The V gene is TRBV28, the J gene TRBJ2-3; D is undetermined. The V end lost 4 bases, the J end lost 2 bases, and 10 bases lay between the germline ends. Looked up from germline, CDR1 is MDHEN and CDR2 is SYDVKM. CDR3 length: 14 amino acids. CDR3 sequence: CASSSPIYTDTQYF. The CDR3 bases are TGTGCCAGCAGTTCGCCTATTTACACAGATACGCAGTATTTT.

The chain recombines TRBV27 with TRBJ2-5; 15 nucleotides match TRBD2. Per germline, CDR1 MNHEY and CDR2 SMNVEV (reference sequence). Losses at the gene ends were 6 bases for V and 4 bases for J; bases not matched to a gene: 0. CDR3 length equals 14 residues. CDR3 in amino acids: CASRGLAGGETQYF. The CDR3 DNA sequence: TGTGCCAGCAGGGGACTAGCGGGAGGAGAGACCCAGTACTTC.

The rearrangement uses TRBV19 and TRBJ1-5; TRBD1 matches 7 bases. Trimming removed 9 bases from V and 4 bases from J; junction bases left unmatched: 12. There are 15 residues in the CDR3. Germline V gene lookup returns CDR1 LNHDA and CDR2 SQIVND (reference sequence). The CDR3 coding sequence is TGTGCCAGCAGCCTAACGGGACAGAATAATCAGCCCCAGCATTTT. Amino acid sequence: CASSLTGQNNQPQHF.

This sequence joins TRBV2 and TRBJ1-2; 11 bases line up with TRBD1. Per germline, CDR1 SNHLY and CDR2 FYNNEI. The CDR3 extends over 16 amino acids. The V gene end was trimmed by 0 bases and the J gene end by 4 bases; junction bases not matched to a gene: 4. The CDR3 sequence is CASSEAGDRGGYGYTF. The CDR3 DNA follows: TGTGCCAGCAGTGAAGCGGGGGACAGGGGGGGCTATGGCTACACCTTC.

This rearrangement joins TRBV30 to TRBJ1-5, with TRBD1 as a possible D gene (5 bases). Germline assignment: CDR1 GTSNPN and CDR2 SVGIG (reference sequence). V was shortened by 3 bases and J by 4 bases, with 7 bases between the two germline ends. There are 12 residues in the CDR3. CDR3 region: CAWRQGNQPQHF. CDR3 sequence (DNA): TGTGCCTGGAGGCAGGGTAATCAGCCCCAGCATTTT.

The gene calls are TRBV9 and TRBJ1-5; 11 bases line up with TRBD1. This CDR3 is 15 amino acids long. Unmatched junction bases numbered 8, after V lost 6 bases and J lost 6 bases. Germline CDR1 reads SGDLS; CDR2 reads YYNGEE. The CDR3, as DNA: TGTGCCAGCACCCCCGGGACAGGGGGTTTTCAGCCCCAGCATTTT. Protein sequence: CASTPGTGGFQPQHF.

This clone turned up a few times. This sequence joins TRBV27 and TRBJ2-1; TRBD2 matches at 15 bases. Trimming cost V 7 bases and J 10 bases; bases outside gene matches: 5. The CDR3 loop spans 14 amino acids. Per the germline V gene, CDR1 is MNHEY and CDR2 is SMNVEV (reference sequence). This CDR3 reads CASISGLAGGEQFF. CDR3 coding DNA: TGTGCCAGCATTTCAGGACTAGCGGGAGGGGAGCAGTTCTTC.

This clone was detected only a few times. The chain is built from TRBV7-9 and TRBJ2-7; no clear D. The CDR3 extends over 13 amino acids. V shed 1 base and J shed 6 bases, with 10 bases lying between them. Germline values: CDR1 SEHNR, CDR2 FQNEAQ (reference sequence). In DNA, the CDR3 is TGTGCCAGCAGCTTAGGAAGTACTCTCGAGCAGTACTTC. It yields the protein CASSLGSTLEQYF.

V and J are TRBV5-5 and TRBJ2-4, with D hard to call. Trimming stripped 2 bases from V and 0 bases from J, with 9 bases between. Germline V gene lookup returns CDR1 SGHKS and CDR2 YYEKEE (reference sequence). The CDR3 has 15 residues. The CDR3 nucleotides read TGTGCCAGCAGCTTTACTCATGGAGCCAAAAACATTCAGTACTTC. It translates to CASSFTHGAKNIQYF.

This clone has just a few counts. This chain joins TRBV28 and TRBJ2-1; 7 bases agree with TRBD1. Losses at the gene ends were 4 bases for V and 0 bases for J; bases not matched to a gene: 9. The CDR3 runs to 17 residues. CDR1 is MDHEN, CDR2 SYDVKM, per germline. CDR3: CASSSFFRDSSYNEQFF. CDR3 nucleotides: TGTGCCAGCAGTTCGTTTTTCCGGGACAGCTCCTACAATGAGCAGTTCTTC. The full variable domain, rest sourced from reference TRBV28 and TRBJ2-1, is DVKVTQSSRYLVKRTGEKVFLECVQDMDHENMFWYRQDPGLGLRLIYFSYDVKMKEKGDIPEGYSVSREKKERFSLILESASTNQTSMYLCASSSFFRDSSYNEQFFGPGTRLTVL.

This rearrangement joins TRBV30 to TRBJ1-1; no clear D. Deletions cut 0 bases from V and 6 bases from J, with 11 bases between. There are 13 residues in the CDR3. Germline CDR1 GTSNPN, CDR2 SVGIG (reference sequence). CDR3 bases: TGTGCCTGGAGTGTTGGTTGGTCGGCTGAAGCTTTCTTT. Its protein is CAWSVGWSAEAFF.

The rearrangement joins TRBV28 to TRBJ2-7; D may be TRBD1 (6 bases). Trimming pared 8 bases from V and 6 bases from J, leaving 32 bases between. The CDR3 is 18 amino acids. Germline V CDR1 and CDR2: MDHEN, SYDVKM. CDR3 residues: CASALGNRTVRPRCEQYF. The CDR3 coding sequence is TGTGCCAGCGCTCTTGGTAATCGGACAGTTCGGCCTCGGTGCGAGCAGTACTTC.

This chain joins TRBV5-1 and TRBJ2-1; 13 bases fit TRBD2. Germline lookup yields CDR1 SGHRS and CDR2 YFSETQ. The CDR3 has 16 amino acids. The V segment lost 2 bases and the J segment 6 bases; nucleotides outside the gene matches: 5. CDR3 loop: CASSLTLAGGINEQFF. CDR3 sequence (DNA): TGCGCCAGCAGCTTAACACTAGCGGGAGGGATCAATGAGCAGTTCTTC. The variable domain in full, with the rest retrieved from reference TRBV5-1 and TRBJ2-1, is KAGVTQTPRYLIKTRGQQVTLSCSPISGHRSVSWYQQTPGQGLQFLFEYFSETQRNKGNFPGRFSGRQFSNSRSEMNVSTLELGDSALYLCASSLTLAGGINEQFFGPGTRLTVL.

V usage is TRBV6-6 and J usage is TRBJ1-5; no clear D gene. V was trimmed by 7 bases and J by 0 bases, leaving 10 bases between them. The CDR3 totals 14 residues. The V gene's germline CDR1 is MNHNY and CDR2 SVGAGI (reference sequence). DNA for the CDR3: TGTGCCAGCACCGACTGGTTTAGCAATCAGCCCCAGCATTTT. It encodes CASTDWFSNQPQHF.

This clone was counted a single time. The chain recombines TRBV27 with TRBJ1-2; TRBD1 matches 10 bases. Trimming took 3 bases from V and 5 from J; bases not matched to a gene: 6. This CDR3 contains 15 residues. Per the germline V gene, CDR1 is MNHEY and CDR2 is SMNVEV (reference sequence). The CDR3, as DNA: TGTGCCAGCAGTTTGGGGGACAGGGGTTTGTATGGCTACACCTTC. Translated: CASSLGDRGLYGYTF.